This T cell receptor (beta chain) emerged from a study of PD-1 blockade in classical Hodgkin lymphoma (dated by TCRdb to 2020 to 2022). About the investigation overall: Nivolumab dosing was 3 mg/kg intravenously every 2 weeks, continuing until either disease progression or unacceptable toxicity. The study used TCR beta sequencing and CyTOF to define a peripheral blood immune signature of response to PD-1 blockade in classical Hodgkin lymphoma. Summary of the overall study and its limitations: A significant rise by C4D1 was seen in CD4+ but not CD8+ TCR diversity (p=0.0027 vs p=0.16), with the rise being most apparent in complete responders (p=0.02). Lower diversity was seen in patients whose nivolumab began less than 1 year after ASCT, and these patients were left out of later analyses so that immune reconstitution would not confound the results. Baseline TCR diversity was reported to be lower in newly diagnosed patients than in healthy donors, and even lower in relapsed/refractory patients. The study covered only a single clinical trial cohort, and the causes of the repertoire differences, possibly disease activity or prior therapy, were still not defined. Trial patients achieving complete response had baseline diversity similar to newly diagnosed patients, whereas partial responders and progressors had significantly lower diversity.

For this clone: This clone's antigen is unknown. No base-level quality is on record; no much larger clone is a single base apart.

This specimen's time point label, per the study, means: cycle 1 day 1 (C1D1), immediately before nivolumab initiation. Every trial patient had relapsed following autologous stem cell transplantation, and prior brentuximab vedotin exposure was what differed among cohorts A, B and C. The trial cohort was composed of 56 patients with relapsed/refractory classical Hodgkin lymphoma, for whom complete response, partial response or progressive disease was recorded as best overall response. Trial patients were treated with single-agent nivolumab in the multi-cohort phase II CheckMate 205 trial. Best overall response was determined by an independent review committee according to the 2007 International Working Group response criteria. Trial PBMCs were collected just before the start of nivolumab (C1D1) and during therapy at cycle 2 day 1 and cycle 4 day 1. After peripheral blood was drawn into 8 mL Vacutainer Cell Preparation Tubes, PBMCs were isolated by centrifugation and then cryopreserved.

From its cysteine to its phenylalanine, the CDR3 spans 15 amino acids. Of the read, only the CDR3 DNA is kept; its 45 bases are in frame from base 1. Ends trimmed: V by 5 bases, J by 4 bases; bases unmatched to a gene: 6. CDR1 and CDR2 are read off the germline V gene (reference sequence) as MNHEY and SMNVEV. The Qiagen DNeasy kit was used to extract genomic DNA from unsorted PBMCs and from the negatively selected CD4+ and CD8+ fractions. TCR beta CDR3 regions were subjected to amplification by immunoSEQ multiplex PCR with primers that anneal to V and J segments. A synthetic immune receptor repertoire was used to minimize amplification bias, and any remaining bias was removed computationally after sequencing. In the source study's methods: Repertoire diversity was quantified as the Shannon entropy index using custom Python scripts. The unsorted, CD4+ and CD8+ repertoires were each analyzed separately, with the exception of combined analyses, where CD4+ and CD8+ sequences were merged in silico. Clonal expansion was defined as a frequency increase of at least 2-fold after treatment compared with C1D1, and clones undetected at baseline were assigned a pseudocount of 0.5. Singleton clones were defined as clones with 0 or 1 copy at C1D1, and non-singleton clones were defined as clones with 2 or more copies. By matching protein sequences in sorted samples from the same patient, clones expanded in unsorted samples were annotated as CD4+, CD8+ or unknown. Wilcoxon tests on paired samples were used to test changes in diversity from C1D1 to C4D1. The clones in this table, taken by TCRdb from immuneACCESS, are in-frame only. Not every clone is retained; where verified, under half of the shortfall comes from an unresolved V gene, and the cause of the rest is unknown. The DNA was the basis for D and trimming; V, J and clone size are from that table. This sample lists 46,000 or so clones; around nine tenths were detected once. The biggest ten clones account for roughly 10% of the sample.

This receptor was identified in a human donor with classical Hodgkin lymphoma. The starting material was peripheral blood mononuclear cells (PBMCs), obtained at baseline. This receptor chain uses TRBV27 and TRBJ2-4; 9 central bases correspond to TRBD2. The DNA sequence follows: TGTGCCAGCAGTCCGGGACTAGCCCCAAAAAACATTCAGTACTTC. The encoded protein is CASSPGLAPKNIQYF.